This TCR beta chain was sequenced for a study of T cells expressing NK-cell markers. About the research overall: Eight donors were sequenced, of whom seven were HCMV-seropositive, while the remaining one was HCMV-seronegative.

Points from the study as a whole: Nothing established the HCMV specificity of expanded NKG2C+ T cell clones.

As for this clonotype: Its antigen is as yet unknown.

UMIs accompanied the 5'RACE template switching by which TCR beta cDNA was made. TCRdb reanalyzed the 5' RACE reads, giving one entry per CDR3 protein sequence and no DNA. The sample has 450,000 to 600,000 distinct CDR3 sequences; the top ten hold around 4%. This CDR3 region has 17 residues. This sequence was found in a man aged 18 to 35 in good health. The V gene is TRBV12-3 or TRBV12-4, the J gene TRBJ2-3; TCRdb's D gene call, TRBD2, goes unchecked for lack of DNA. The material sequenced was blood T cells: a sorted CD56 or NKG2C T cell subset, CD4+ or CD8+ T cells, or bulk PBMC T cells (not recorded which). CDR3: CASSLILAGLSTDTQYF.